This T cell receptor beta chain came from a study of T cells in Graves' hyperthyroidism and ophthalmopathy. This clonotype appeared a few times. What was amplified from RNA transcripts were TCR beta CDR3 regions. A first-round RT-PCR of the TCR CDR3 used the HTBI primer set. Using its own MiXCR run on the multiplex PCR reads, TCRdb lists one record per CDR3 protein. Of hundreds of thousands of distinct CDR3 sequences listed, about 20% were seen once; the top ten hold 47%. Germline-derived CDR1 and CDR2 are ENHRY and SYGVKD. This CDR3 contains 18 residues. Trimming took off 6 bases at V and 0 bases at J, with 23 bases between the two ends.

The chain links TRBV10-3 to TRBJ1-1; no definite D call. Material: blood. The TCR was taken from a man aged 40-49 years with Graves' ophthalmopathy. CDR3 sequence reads: CAISSSTLVYDMNTEAFF. Here the CDR3 DNA reads TGTGCCATCAGCTCCTCGACACTGGTATACGATATGAACACTGAAGCTTTCTTT.